Following are 21 T cell receptor beta chains from one sample sequenced in a study of blood T cell repertoires in COVID-19. Profiling relied on immunoSEQ multiplex PCR, and the TCRdb table lists in-frame clones only, not all of them. This sample has some 200,000 clones, with about 84% found just once. The sequenced sample consisted of peripheral blood. The receptors come from a human donor in a cohort sampled during active COVID-19.

The V and J genes are TRBV7-3 and TRBJ2-1; 12 nucleotides match TRBD2. V dropped 5 bases and J dropped 5; count of bases not matched to a gene: 7. Germline V gives CDR1 SGHTA, CDR2 FQGTGA. The CDR3 runs to 16 residues. CDR3 bases: TGTGCCAGCAGCGCCACACTAGCGGGGGGTGACAATGAGCAGTTCTTC. This translates into CASSATLAGGDNEQFF.

This clone was found a few times. The rearrangement joins TRBV27 to TRBJ1-2; D is ambiguous. There are 15 residues in the CDR3. Between the trimmed V and J ends, which lost 3 bases and 4 bases, there was a span of 15 bases. The germline CDR1 and CDR2 sequences are MNHEY and SMNVEV (reference sequence). CDR3 nucleotides: TGTGCCAGCAGTTTGCTGCGACAACCCTCCTATGGCTACACCTTC. Its protein product is CASSLLRQPSYGYTF.

The chain has TRBV5-1 and TRBJ2-7, with 14 bases lining up with TRBD2. Germline trimming cut 4 bases from V and 6 bases from J; bases unmatched to any gene: 6. The CDR3 sequence is 15 residues long. Germline V lookup: CDR1 SGHRS, CDR2 YFSETQ. The CDR3 bases are TGCGCCAGCAGCCGGGGACTAGCGGGAGTAAGCGAGCAGTACTTC. Protein sequence: CASSRGLAGVSEQYF.

The V and J genes are TRBV6-4 and TRBJ1-4; no clear D. This CDR3 spans 10 amino acids. Between the trimmed V and J ends, which lost 8 bases and 6 bases, there was a span of 4 bases. CDR1 is MRHNA, CDR2 SNTAGT, per germline. The CDR3 coding sequence is TGTGCCAGCTCAGATGAAAAACTGTTTTTT. Residues: CASSDEKLFF.

Only a few counts were recorded for this clone. The chain uses TRBV6-1 and TRBJ2-7; 7 bases fit TRBD1. The germline V gene encodes CDR1 MNHNS and CDR2 SASEGT. The CDR3 covers 16 residues. The ends lost 4 bases at V and 0 bases at J; junction bases unmatched: 9. The CDR3 protein is CASSGREGATSYEQYF. In DNA, the CDR3 is TGTGCCAGCAGTGGCCGTGAGGGGGCTACCTCCTACGAGCAGTACTTC.

This chain connects TRBV7-9 to TRBJ1-2; D ambiguous. The CDR3 covers 13 residues. The germline gives CDR1 SEHNR, CDR2 FQNEAQ (reference sequence). Trimming cost V 5 bases and J 8 bases, with 15 bases left between them. The CDR3 protein is CASSPGPPQGYTF. As DNA, the CDR3 is TGTGCCAGCAGCCCAGGTCCGCCCCAAGGCTACACCTTC.

V usage is TRBV10-3 and J usage is TRBJ1-6, with D tentatively TRBD1 (5 bases). CDR3 size: 13 residues. Germline CDR1 ENHRY, CDR2 SYGVKD. The ends were cut back, 8 bases at V and 15 bases at J, with 20 bases in the middle. The CDR3: CAISGRDNGFLHF. The CDR3 region has the DNA TGTGCCATCTCGGGCAGGGATAATGGATTCCTCCACTTT.

Here the CDR3 reads CATSTGSQETQYF. The CDR3 DNA follows: TGTGCCACCAGTACCGGGAGCCAAGAGACCCAGTACTTC. The chain employs TRBV15 and TRBJ2-5, with D possibly being TRBD2 (6 bases). Germline assignment: CDR1 LNHNV and CDR2 YYDKDF (reference sequence). The CDR3 covers 13 residues. V dropped 6 bases and J dropped 1 base, with 9 bases sitting between them.

The chain couples TRBV9 to TRBJ2-7; 13 positions match TRBD2. V lost 3 bases to trimming and J lost 3 bases; unmatched junction nucleotides: 6. Germline CDR1 SGDLS, CDR2 YYNGEE. The CDR3 is 16 residues long. CDR3 nucleotides: TGTGCCAGCAGCGCCACCGGGACTAGCGGGGTCTACGAGCAGTACTTC. As protein: CASSATGTSGVYEQYF.

DNA for the CDR3: TGTGCCAGCAGCTTAGACAGGGGGTATTCACCCCTCCACTTT. Translation gives CASSLDRGYSPLHF. The chain is built from TRBV7-2 and TRBJ1-6, with TRBD1 identical over 8 bases. The junction had 1 base not matched to a gene; V was cut back by 1 base and J by 8 bases. The CDR3 loop spans 14 amino acids. Germline CDR1 reads SGHTA; CDR2 reads FQGNSA.

The chain joins TRBV27 to TRBJ1-2, with unresolved D. CDR1 is MNHEY, CDR2 SMNVEV, per germline (reference sequence). The CDR3 consists of 13 residues. Trimming removed 2 bases at V and 10 bases at J, with 14 bases between. The CDR3 DNA reads TGTGCCAGCAGTTTAGGAGCAGCCGCTGCCTACACCTTC. This encodes CASSLGAAAAYTF.

This clone was picked up a small number of times. The chain combines TRBV15 with TRBJ2-2, with D unresolved. The CDR3 runs 13 residues. V was trimmed by 6 bases and J by 3 bases, leaving 8 bases between them. Germline CDR1 LNHNV, CDR2 YYDKDF (reference sequence). In DNA form, the CDR3 reads TGTGCCACCAGACCACTCTACACCGGGGAGCTGTTTTTT. It yields the protein CATRPLYTGELFF.

V is TRBV5-6 and J is TRBJ1-2, with 7 bases aligning to TRBD1. V lost 4 bases to trimming and J lost 2 bases; unmatched junction nucleotides: 5. This CDR3 has 14 residues. Germline lookup yields CDR1 SGHDT and CDR2 YYEEEE. In DNA form, the CDR3 reads TGTGCCAGCAGCCGCCCGGGACAGAACTATGGCTACACCTTC. Translation gives CASSRPGQNYGYTF.

V gene TRBV20-1 combines with J gene TRBJ2-7, with 8 bases identical to TRBD2. CDR1 is DFQATT and CDR2 is SNEGSKA in the germline V gene (reference sequence). The CDR3 has 15 amino acids. With V trimmed by 3 bases and J by 5 bases, 12 bases remained unmatched. The DNA of the CDR3 is TGCAGTGCTAGTCAGGGACTAGAAACCATCCACGAGCAGTACTTC. Protein sequence: CSASQGLETIHEQYF.

This rearrangement joins TRBV5-1 to TRBJ2-3; D is unclear. V was clipped by 0 bases and J by 3 bases, with 8 bases between them. The CDR3 loop spans 14 amino acids. Germline V lookup: CDR1 SGHRS, CDR2 YFSETQ. The CDR3 bases are TGCGCCAGCAGCTTGGAAGTAGAGACAGATACGCAGTATTTT. Amino acids: CASSLEVETDTQYF. The whole variable domain, remainder taken from reference TRBV5-1 and TRBJ2-3, is KAGVTQTPRYLIKTRGQQVTLSCSPISGHRSVSWYQQTPGQGLQFLFEYFSETQRNKGNFPGRFSGRQFSNSRSEMNVSTLELGDSALYLCASSLEVETDTQYFGPGTRLTVL.

The chain couples TRBV24-1 to TRBJ2-5; tentatively, D is TRBD1 (6 bases). The V gene lost 7 bases and the J gene lost 3 bases, with 11 bases spanning the gap. Germline loops: CDR1 KGHDR, CDR2 SFDVKD. CDR3 size: 13 residues. CDR3 nucleotides: TGTGCCACCAGCCGGGCAGGGGAAGAGACCCAGTACTTC. Encoded protein: CATSRAGEETQYF.

The V gene is TRBV19, the J gene TRBJ2-4; 9 nucleotides align to TRBD2. Trimming cost V 4 bases and J 0 bases; bases outside gene matches: 7. The CDR3 is 17 residues long. Germline values: CDR1 LNHDA, CDR2 SQIVND (reference sequence). DNA of the CDR3: TGTGCCAGTAGTAAGGGGACTAGCAGTTCAGCCAAAAACATTCAGTACTTC. Translated: CASSKGTSSSAKNIQYF.

The rearrangement joins TRBV29-1 to TRBJ1-2; tentative D call: TRBD1 (5 bases). The CDR3 consists of 13 residues. Germline CDR1 SQVTM, CDR2 ANQGSEA. With 2 bases removed from V and 6 bases from J, the gap between germline ends came to 13 bases. CDR3 bases: TGCAGCGTTGAACCACGGCGGGGGGATGGCTACACCTTC. It codes for CSVEPRRGDGYTF.

V is TRBV7-9 and J is TRBJ2-7, with 8 bases identical to TRBD2. Trimming at V came to 4 bases and at J to 2 bases, leaving 7 bases not matched to a gene. Germline CDR1 and CDR2: SEHNR and FQNEAQ (reference sequence). The CDR3 has 15 amino acids. This CDR3 is CASSSFREGPYEQYF. Here the CDR3 DNA reads TGTGCCAGCAGCTCGTTCCGGGAGGGTCCCTACGAGCAGTACTTC. Together with reference TRBV7-9 and TRBJ2-7, the CDR3 gives the full variable domain: DTGVSQNPRHKITKRGQNVTFRCDPISEHNRLYWYRQTLGQGPEFLTYFQNEAQLEKSRLLSDRFSAERPKGSFSTLEIQRTEQGDSAMYLCASSSFREGPYEQYFGPGTRLTVT.

CDR3 DNA sequence: TGTGCCAGCAGCCTTCAATCAATCAGGGTCGCAACTAATGAAAAACTGTTTTTT. Amino acid sequence: CASSLQSIRVATNEKLFF. This chain links TRBV4-2 with TRBJ1-4; possible D gene TRBD1, 5 bases. CDR1 is LGHNA and CDR2 is YNFKEQ in the germline V gene. CDR3 size: 18 residues. Between the trimmed V and J ends, which lost 4 bases and 0 bases, there was a span of 18 bases.

The gene calls are TRBV5-1 and TRBJ2-3, with 9 bases that match TRBD2. There are 16 residues in the CDR3. Germline V gene lookup returns CDR1 SGHRS and CDR2 YFSETQ. Unmatched junction bases numbered 10, after V lost 7 bases and J lost 1 base. In DNA form, the CDR3 reads TGCGCCAGCTGTACACAGCCTAGCGGGGGCACAGATACGCAGTATTTT. It specifies CASCTQPSGGTDTQYF.